Given below is one TCR beta chain in context. This clone appeared a single time. This clone's antigen is unknown. No clone much larger than this one lies a single base away; base qualities are absent. This sample also contains other DNA sequences that code for the same CDR3. From the cysteine up to the phenylalanine, the CDR3 has a length of 13 residues. The retained sequence is limited to the CDR3, 39 bases, with the frame set at the first base. The V and J ends are trimmed by 0 bases and 2 bases, leaving 4 bases between them. Based on the germline V gene, the CDR1 and CDR2 sequences are SGHTA and FQGTGA. Donors were healthy HIV-negative adults with no recently reported acute infections or vaccinations. Every donor was a Caucasian adult residing in Nashville, Tennessee, USA. CD4+ T cells were enriched by magnetic negative selection; naive cells were then positively selected on CD45RA, and the negative fraction formed the memory subset. After blood collection by leukapheresis, PBMCs were isolated using Ficoll-Histopaque density gradient centrifugation and then cryopreserved in the vapor phase of liquid nitrogen. Analytical flow cytometry was used to check the purity and quantity of each magnetically sorted T cell population. Genomic DNA was isolated from every sorted fraction and measured by UV absorbance on a Nanodrop 2000c.

These data come from a study of shared clonotypes between healthy human individuals (dated by TCRdb to 2018 to 2020). Context from the whole study: Two women and a few men aged 18 to 49 years were included in the cohort. Per donor, three plates each were used for CD4 naive and CD4 memory, two for CD8 naive, and one for CD8 memory. The study deeply sequenced blood TCR repertoires of roughly five healthy adults to estimate repertoire size and the extent of clonotype sharing between individuals. To increase sequencing depth and limit assay-specific biases, TCR repertoire library preparation and sequencing were carried out by different laboratories using diverse techniques. Leukapheresis yielded between about 0.9 and 9.5 billion PBMCs per donor. Broad study findings and their caveats: Pairwise subsampling led to the expectation that sequencing depth would affect the degree of clonotype sharing among donors. Across a handful of donors, roughly 5.1% of naive CD4, approximately 3.6% of naive CD8, approximately 2.5% of memory CD4, and 0.3% to 0.45% of memory CD8 clonotypes were shared. Clonotypes shared by all four sorted-subset donors showed higher generation probabilities than non-shared clonotypes. Because the study included a small number of donors, the genetic and exposure-history diversity represented was limited. Even with the large sequencing depth, rarefaction of the sorted-subset datasets indicated that sequencing was incomplete. Larger estimated clonotype richness was generally found for naive subsets than for memory subsets. Sampling was restricted to blood, and TCR repertoires in tissue are likely to differ from TCR repertoires in blood.

TCR CDR3 regions were amplified from genomic DNA by multiplex PCR using the deep immunoSEQ assay. Extracted genomic DNA from each cell subset was spread evenly across all wells of several immunoSEQ 96-well plates, with each plate serving as a replicate. For sorted subsets, each replicate PCR was loaded with about 0.2 ug genomic DNA, equivalent to some 31,000 T cell genomes. The purified libraries were quantified using a Qubit 3.0 fluorometer, sized with a Bioanalyzer 2100, and then quantified again using the KAPA Library Quantification kit. Every immunoSEQ 96-well plate was sequenced on a separate single-read 150-cycle Illumina NextSeq 550 flow cell. For the original study's pipeline: The immunoSEQ output contained only junctional sequences without quality scores, so filtering could not match that applied to full-length reads. To assign V/J genes and CDR3, sequences were annotated using PyIR, a Python wrapper for IgBLAST v1.9, with IMGT germline references. Reads were removed for weak V/J assignments (E-value above 1e-6), missing CDR3, stop codons, out-of-frame junctions, or ambiguous translated residues. V3J clonotypes were defined as sequences sharing the same inferred V gene, J gene, and CDR3 amino acid sequence. Percentage overlap between repertoires was calculated by dividing the number of shared unique clonotypes by the size of the smaller repertoire. Three approaches were used to assess repertoire richness: RTK rarefaction, the Chao1 estimator, and Recon v2.1 estimates of unobserved clonotypes. OLGA was used to compute generation probabilities for all TCRbeta clonotypes that the gDNA method yielded from a handful of donors. In its TCRdb copy, this immuneACCESS table keeps in-frame sequences only and misses some clones. Where compared with another copy, unresolved V genes explain less than half of these, and the others have no known cause. From that table come the V and J calls and clone size; the DNA was used to work out D and trimming. A total of around 2.3 million clones appear in this sample, approximately 94% of them only once. The ten largest clones represent around 0.13% of the sample.

The sample was naive CD4+ T cells sorted from blood. The meaning of the sample's cell subset or site label: CD45RA+ positively selected. This clonotype was sampled from a man between 18 and 29 years old in good health. The V and J segments used are TRBV7-3 and TRBJ1-1, with no confident D gene call. The sequence in DNA is TGTGCCAGCAGCTTAACTGGCAACACTGAAGCTTTCTTT. Protein translation: CASSLTGNTEAFF.